These 22 T cell receptor beta chains were all obtained from the same sample, sequenced in a study of blood T cell repertoires in COVID-19. Only in-frame clones appear in the TCRdb table, and some are missing; sequencing was by immunoSEQ multiplex PCR. The sample lists 90,000 to 140,000 clones, roughly 80% occurring once. Sequencing input: peripheral blood. Receptors were obtained from a woman of 80 years or more with acute or convalescent COVID-19.

The V gene is TRBV7-2, the J gene TRBJ2-3; 12 bases match TRBD2. From germline, CDR1 is SGHTA and CDR2 FQGNSA. Unmatched junction bases numbered 6, after V lost 0 bases and J lost 5 bases. This CDR3 spans 17 amino acids. The CDR3 DNA sequence: TGTGCCAGCAGCTTAGCTGCTAGCGGGAGGGGGGTAGATACGCAGTATTTT. It encodes CASSLAASGRGVDTQYF.

V is TRBV10-2 and J is TRBJ2-7, with 7 bases aligning to TRBD1. CDR1 and CDR2 from the germline V gene are WSHSY and SAAADI. The CDR3 extends over 14 amino acids. V trimming: 3 bases; J trimming: 5 bases; junction bases outside the gene matches: 7. DNA of the CDR3: TGCGCCAGCAGTGATTGGACAGGTTTGGACGAGCAGTACGTC. Its protein product is CASSDWTGLDEQYV.

This clone was recorded once. The chain links TRBV15 to TRBJ2-4; TRBD2 might be the D (5 bases). The CDR3 totals 14 residues. The germline V gene encodes CDR1 LNHNV and CDR2 YYDKDF (reference sequence). Trimming cost V 0 bases and J 6 bases, with 9 bases left between them. CDR3 protein: CATSRDMEANIQYF. CDR3 in DNA: TGTGCCACCAGCAGAGATATGGAGGCAAACATTCAGTACTTC.

The J gene is TRBJ2-3, the V gene TRBV28; D is possibly TRBD2 (6 bases). V was cut by 1 base and J by 11 bases, with 19 bases left in between. The germline CDR1 and CDR2 sequences are MDHEN and SYDVKM. CDR3 length equals 15 residues. CDR3 region: CASSLSRTTSLVQYF. CDR3 sequence (DNA): TGTGCCAGCAGTTTATCGAGGACTACCTCTTTGGTGCAGTATTTT.

This clone has just a few counts. This chain joins TRBV19 and TRBJ2-7; TRBD1 matches at 12 bases. CDR1 is LNHDA and CDR2 is SQIVND in the germline V gene (reference sequence). V shed 5 bases, J shed 3 bases, and the junction held 5 bases outside the gene matches. The CDR3 spans 15 residues. The CDR3 protein is CASSAGQGAFYEQYV. The CDR3 DNA reads as TGTGCCAGTAGTGCGGGACAGGGGGCTTTCTACGAGCAGTACGTC.

The gene calls are TRBV11-2 and TRBJ2-1; no clear D. Trimming pared 5 bases from V and 0 bases from J, leaving 8 bases between. The germline CDR1 and CDR2 sequences are SGHAT and FQNNGV. CDR3 length equals 14 residues. CDR3 DNA: TGTGCCAGCAGCCGGGTGACCTCCTACAATGAGCAGTTCTTC. Protein: CASSRVTSYNEQFF.

Only a few counts were recorded for this clone. This chain connects TRBV9 to TRBJ1-1, with TRBD1 matching over 8 bases. This CDR3 region has 15 residues. Germline V lookup: CDR1 SGDLS, CDR2 YYNGEE. V shed 4 bases and J 1 base; nucleotides not matched to a gene: 6. CDR3 loop: CASSSLTGENTEAFF. The CDR3 region has the DNA TGTGCCAGCAGCTCTTTGACAGGGGAGAACACTGAAGCTTTCTTT.

This clone was observed a few times. The V gene is TRBV5-4, the J gene TRBJ2-3; 7 bases are a match to TRBD2. This CDR3 contains 16 residues. The junction had 12 bases not matched to a gene; V was cut back by 3 bases and J by 5 bases. CDR1 and CDR2 from the germline V gene are SGHNT and YYREEE (reference sequence). The CDR3 coding sequence is TGTGCCAGCAGCTGGGGCATTGCGGGAGTGAAAGATACGCAGTATTTT. Its protein is CASSWGIAGVKDTQYF.

The CDR3 sequence is CASGPGTGSNEKLFF. The CDR3 DNA reads as TGTGCTAGTGGTCCGGGGACAGGTTCGAATGAAAAACTGTTTTTT. The gene calls are TRBV12-5 and TRBJ1-4; 8 bases are shared with TRBD1. Trimming at V came to 5 bases and at J to 5 bases, leaving 7 bases not matched to a gene. This CDR3 region has 15 residues. Germline assignment: CDR1 LGHNT and CDR2 FRNRAP.

As for this clone: A much larger clone differs from this one at a single base, so this may be a read error. Other nucleotide sequences from this sample produce the same CDR3. The chain links TRBV7-9 to TRBJ2-2; TRBD2 aligns across 7 bases. The V and J ends lost 0 bases and 7 bases, in that order; junction bases with no gene match: 5. CDR1 is SEHNR and CDR2 is FQNEAQ in the germline V gene (reference sequence). The CDR3 length is 15 residues. The DNA for the CDR3 is TGTGCCAGCAGCTTAGCGGGAGGGCTGAGCGGGGAGCTGTTTTTT. Translated: CASSLAGGLSGELFF.

The chain recombines TRBV6-1 with TRBJ2-7; D gene unclear. This CDR3 has 12 amino acids. Germline lookup yields CDR1 MNHNS and CDR2 SASEGT. Trimming pared 2 bases from V and 6 bases from J, leaving 8 bases between. CDR3 DNA sequence: TGTGCCAGCAGTGAACCGTCAGGCGAGCAGTACGTC. As protein: CASSEPSGEQYV.

The chain couples TRBV11-2 to TRBJ1-2; 8 nucleotides align to TRBD1. With V trimmed by 1 base and J by 5 bases, 0 bases remained unmatched. Per germline, CDR1 SGHAT and CDR2 FQNNGV. This CDR3 comprises 13 residues. In nucleotides, the CDR3 is TGTGCCAGCAGCTTAGGACAGGGGTATGGCTACACCTTC. It specifies CASSLGQGYGYTF.

The chain uses TRBV7-2 and TRBJ1-4; D is perhaps TRBD1 (5 bases). There are 15 residues in the CDR3. Germline V gives CDR1 SGHTA, CDR2 FQGNSA. Trimming pared 1 base from V and 5 bases from J, leaving 11 bases between. The CDR3 coding sequence is TGTGCCAGCAGCTTAGACGCAGGGTTAAATGAAAAACTGTTTTTT. This codes for CASSLDAGLNEKLFF. The variable domain in full, with the rest retrieved from reference TRBV7-2 and TRBJ1-4, is GAGVSQSPSNKVTEKGKDVELRCDPISGHTALYWYRQSLGQGLEFLIYFQGNSAPDKSGLPSDRFSAERTGGSVSTLTIQRTQQEDSAVYLCASSLDAGLNEKLFFGSGTQLSVL.

This sequence joins TRBV6-2 or TRBV6-3 and TRBJ1-1, with D perhaps TRBD1 (5 bases). V lost 6 bases to trimming and J lost 2 bases, with 13 bases between them. The CDR3 is 14 residues long. CDR1 is MNHEY, CDR2 SVGEGT, per germline. Here the CDR3 reads CASSRLTGNTEAFF. Here the CDR3 DNA reads TGTGCCAGCAGCCGCCTTACAGGAAACACTGAAGCTTTCTTT.

The chain joins TRBV24-1 to TRBJ1-1; TRBD1 agrees at 11 bases. The CDR3 consists of 12 residues. J lost 6 bases, V lost 11 bases, and 4 bases had no gene match. The V gene's germline CDR1 is KGHDR and CDR2 SFDVKD. The CDR3 sequence is CAIRGQGAEAFF. CDR3 DNA sequence: TGTGCCATCCGGGGACAGGGGGCTGAAGCTTTCTTT.

V and J are TRBV6-6 and TRBJ1-5; no reliable D call. Germline lookup yields CDR1 MNHNY and CDR2 SVGAGI (reference sequence). The CDR3 runs 14 residues. The germline V and J ends were trimmed by 8 bases and 8 bases, with 19 bases remaining between them. As DNA, the CDR3 is TGTGCCAGCGCCCCTTCGGGGAAGGGAAAGCCCCAGCATTTT. This translates into CASAPSGKGKPQHF.

The chain joins TRBV24-1 to TRBJ1-6; no clear D. This CDR3 has 16 residues. Germline V lookup: CDR1 KGHDR, CDR2 SFDVKD. Trimming took 5 bases from V and 5 from J, leaving 15 bases between them. CDR3 in DNA: TGTGCCACCAGTGCCCTATCGGACTGCAATAATTCACCCCTCCACTTT. Residues: CATSALSDCNNSPLHF.

The chain employs TRBV5-8 and TRBJ2-1, with D maybe TRBD2 (7 bases). The CDR3 totals 17 residues. Germline CDR1 SGHTS, CDR2 YDEGEE. Trimming pared 4 bases from V and 6 bases from J, leaving 23 bases between. The CDR3 here is CASSPYRGGTRGNEQFF. The CDR3 DNA sequence: TGTGCCAGCAGCCCTTATAGGGGGGGGACGCGGGGCAATGAGCAGTTCTTC.

The chain joins TRBV2 to TRBJ2-1, with 11 positions matching TRBD2. The germline gives CDR1 SNHLY, CDR2 FYNNEI. This CDR3 is built from 15 residues. With V trimmed by 4 bases and J by 5 bases, 4 bases remained unmatched. This CDR3 is CASSGRLAGNNEQFF. The CDR3 nucleotides are TGTGCCAGCAGTGGACGACTAGCGGGAAACAATGAGCAGTTCTTC.

The V and J genes are TRBV5-1 and TRBJ2-5; 10 nucleotides line up with TRBD1. This CDR3 region has 16 residues. V lost 0 bases to trimming and J lost 5 bases; unmatched junction nucleotides: 7. Germline CDR1 and CDR2: SGHRS and YFSETQ. This CDR3 is CASSLVVTGGSETQYF. The CDR3 DNA reads TGCGCCAGCAGCTTGGTCGTGACAGGGGGCAGCGAGACCCAGTACTTC.

This chain joins TRBV5-5 and TRBJ2-2, with D maybe TRBD1 (5 bases). From germline, CDR1 is SGHKS and CDR2 YYEKEE (reference sequence). Deletions cut 6 bases from V and 0 bases from J, with 21 bases between. The CDR3 runs to 18 residues. In DNA form, the CDR3 reads TGTGCCAGCACCAAACGATGGGTAAGGGGCGCGAACACCGGGGAGCTGTTTTTT. Encoded protein: CASTKRWVRGANTGELFF.

The V gene is TRBV19, the J gene TRBJ2-1; 9 nucleotides align to TRBD1. The V gene end was trimmed by 4 bases and the J gene end by 6 bases; junction bases not matched to a gene: 7. Germline V gene lookup returns CDR1 LNHDA and CDR2 SQIVND (reference sequence). The CDR3 is made up of 15 amino acids. The CDR3 reads CASSTRTGEGNEQFF. CDR3 DNA sequence: TGTGCCAGTAGTACCCGGACAGGGGAGGGCAATGAGCAGTTCTTC.